This is a list of T cell receptor beta chains from one sample in a study of read filtering for tumor transcriptome and immune sequencing. TCRdb ran MiXCR on the reads and lists one entry per CDR3 protein. The table includes about 130,000 distinct CDR3 sequences, 10% to 15% detected once. The specimen was a population of CD138-negative cells sorted from bone marrow. The origin of the receptors is a donor aged 40 or over with multiple myeloma. The CDR3 runs from the conserved cysteine through the conserved F or W. Fields, in order: CDR3 length, J gene, V gene, CDR3 protein.

16	TRBJ2-3	TRBV7-9	CASSLSVAGAKDTQYF
14	TRBJ1-1	TRBV9	CASSVRGENTEAFF
16	TRBJ2-5	TRBV30	CAWSSSGRLVSETQYF
15	TRBJ1-5	TRBV28	CASSSGTGEGQSQHF
13	TRBJ1-5	TRBV19	CASSNRADQPQHF
15	TRBJ2-1	TRBV7-9	CASTLGTSGTSTGFF
15	TRBJ2-1	TRBV3-1	CASSQGLADYNEQFF
16	TRBJ1-2	TRBV21-1	CASSKVGTYPPHGYTF
15	TRBJ1-1	TRBV18	CASSPWGEMNTEAFF
17	TRBJ1-2	TRBV12-3/TRBV12-4	CASGLVLVPGTVHGYTF
15	TRBJ2-1	TRBV15	CATSRDQGGSDEQFF
14	TRBJ1-1	TRBV20-1	CSAAIPEGNTEAFF
15	TRBJ2-7	TRBV7-2	CASSLAPKTAYEQYF
16	TRBJ2-2	TRBV7-3	CASSLRAGGPTGELFF
15	TRBJ2-3	TRBV3-1	CASSQGPGFTDTQYF
14	TRBJ1-1	TRBV5-1	CASSLGPTNTEAFF
17	TRBJ2-7	TRBV5-1	CASSLGGGGRNDAQQYF
14	TRBJ1-4	TRBV6-6	CASSLGQFTEKLFF
15	TRBJ2-1	TRBV3-1	CASSPRTEVYNEQFF
15	TRBJ1-1	TRBV28	CASTDKDRANTEAFF
16	TRBJ2-3	TRBV12-3/TRBV12-4	CASSPHPRGGPDTQYF
16	TRBJ1-5	TRBV12-3/TRBV12-4	CASRMSGEHSNQPQHF
14	TRBJ1-1	TRBV6-1	CASSLDRGLSEAFF